These 19 T cell receptor beta chains came from one sample sequenced in a study of CD8+CD57+ T cells in acquired aplastic anemia. Both TCR beta VDJ combination and CDR3 sequence profiling were carried out. Genomic DNA was the template for this profiling. TCRdb re-derived calls from the reads in MiXCR, one entry per CDR3 protein. The sample consists of around 170,000 distinct CDR3 sequences, roughly 63% of them appearing once. The specimen was sorted CD4+, CD8+, or CD8+CD57+ T cells (not recorded which) from PBMCs. The receptors were gathered from a human donor in good health.

This sequence joins TRBV28 and TRBJ1-1, with 8 bases aligning to TRBD1. From germline, CDR1 is MDHEN and CDR2 SYDVKM. This CDR3 comprises 15 residues. The V segment lost 3 bases and the J segment 3 bases; nucleotides outside the gene matches: 6. The CDR3 coding sequence is TGTGCCAGCAGTTTCGGGACAGGTTGGGACACTGAAGCTTTCTTT. Encoded protein: CASSFGTGWDTEAFF.

The genes are TRBV7-3 and TRBJ2-7, with D tentatively TRBD2 (5 bases). The CDR3 is 14 residues long. Germline V gives CDR1 SGHTA, CDR2 FQGTGA. V shed 1 base and J shed 4 bases, with 11 bases lying between them. CDR3 sequence reads: CASSLSHGEYEQYF. Written as DNA, the CDR3 is TGTGCCAGCAGCTTAAGTCACGGGGAATACGAGCAGTACTTC.

This clonotype was recorded many times. The chain uses TRBV19 and TRBJ2-1; 8 bases align to TRBD2. With V trimmed by 2 bases and J by 7 bases, 7 bases remained unmatched. Germline loops: CDR1 LNHDA, CDR2 SQIVND (reference sequence). This CDR3 is 15 amino acids long. The CDR3: CASSIIIGGRNEQFF. CDR3 nucleotides: TGTGCCAGTAGTATAATTATAGGCGGGAGGAATGAGCAGTTCTTC.

The chain carries TRBV7-6 and TRBJ1-2; 8 bases map to TRBD1. Trimming at V came to 3 bases and at J to 3 bases, leaving 6 bases not matched to a gene. The CDR3 extends over 15 amino acids. CDR1 is SGHVS, CDR2 FNYEAQ, per germline. CDR3 DNA: TGTGCCAGCAGCTTTGGGACAGGTTGGGACTATGGCTACACCTTC. Translation gives CASSFGTGWDYGYTF.

The gene calls are TRBV5-6 and TRBJ2-7; D might be TRBD2 (7 bases). Trimming left V 0 bases short and J 6 bases short, with 19 bases between. This CDR3 has 16 amino acids. From germline, CDR1 is SGHDT and CDR2 YYEEEE. The CDR3 reads CASSLDPGGLKFEQYF. DNA of the CDR3: TGTGCCAGCAGCTTGGACCCCGGGGGGCTTAAGTTCGAGCAGTACTTC.

The chain is built from TRBV9 and TRBJ2-3; D is perhaps TRBD1 or TRBD2 (6 bases each). The CDR3 contains 15 residues. CDR1 is SGDLS and CDR2 is YYNGEE in the germline V gene. Trimming removed 0 bases at V and 5 bases at J, with 13 bases between. The CDR3 DNA reads TGTGCCAGCAGCGTAGGTGGGGGGCCGATAGATACGCAGTATTTT. Translated, it gives CASSVGGGPIDTQYF.

This clonotype has only one observation. This chain uses TRBV7-9 with TRBJ2-7; D assignment may be TRBD1 or TRBD2 (5 bases each). The CDR3 has 14 amino acids. Germline V gene data show CDR1 as SEHNR and CDR2 as FQNEAQ (reference sequence). V lost 5 bases to trimming and J lost 4 bases, with 15 bases between them. CDR3 DNA: TGTGCCAGCAGCCACCGGGACGGTGGTTACGAGCAGTACTTC. It yields the protein CASSHRDGGYEQYF.

The chain links TRBV27 to TRBJ1-2, with no clear D. The V end was cut by 0 bases, the J end by 3 bases, with 11 bases between. Germline loops: CDR1 MNHEY, CDR2 SMNVEV (reference sequence). The CDR3 loop spans 15 amino acids. The CDR3 loop is CASSLSGYQDYGYTF. The CDR3 nucleotides read TGTGCCAGCAGTTTATCTGGGTATCAGGACTATGGCTACACCTTC.

This clonotype turned up a few times. This chain connects TRBV2 to TRBJ1-3; tentative D call: TRBD1 (5 bases). In germline, CDR1 is SNHLY, CDR2 FYNNEI. V gave up 10 bases and J gave up 7 bases, with 20 bases separating them. The CDR3 covers 14 residues. The CDR3 here is CATYTAGLGNTIYF. In DNA, the CDR3 is TGTGCCACCTACACGGCAGGGCTGGGGAACACCATATATTTT. The entire variable domain, with the rest obtained from reference TRBV2 and TRBJ1-3, is as follows: EPEVTQTPSHQVTQMGQEVILRCVPISNHLYFYWYRQILGQKVEFLVSFYNNEISEKSEIFDDQFSVERPDGSNFTLKIRSTKLEDSAMYFCATYTAGLGNTIYFGEGSWLTVV.

The chain couples TRBV20-1 to TRBJ1-5, with 7 bases fitting TRBD1. The CDR3 extends over 15 amino acids. After removal of 6 bases from V and 4 bases from J, the junction contained 12 bases not matched to a gene. CDR1 and CDR2 from the germline V gene are DFQATT and SNEGSKA (reference sequence). In DNA form, the CDR3 reads TGCAGTGCCCCCCGGGACAGAGGCCTAAATCAGCCCCAGCATTTT. This codes for CSAPRDRGLNQPQHF.

The V gene is TRBV15, the J gene TRBJ1-1, with a weak D call TRBD1 (5 bases). V was shortened by 10 bases and J by 5 bases, with 20 bases between the two germline ends. Germline-derived CDR1 and CDR2 are LNHNV and YYDKDF (reference sequence). The CDR3 is 14 residues long. In DNA form, the CDR3 reads TGTGCCAACGATCCAGAGGGGAGTTTAACTGAAGCTTTCTTT. It codes for CANDPEGSLTEAFF.

This clonotype is a singleton in its sample. The V and J genes are TRBV5-1 and TRBJ1-3; tentatively, D is TRBD1 (6 bases). The V and J ends lost 1 base and 0 bases respectively, with 11 bases between them. The CDR3 is 16 amino acids. Germline values: CDR1 SGHRS, CDR2 YFSETQ. Here the CDR3 DNA reads TGCGCCAGCAGCTTGTGGGGGGGCGGCTCTGGAAACACCATATATTTT. It encodes CASSLWGGGSGNTIYF.

In its sample, this clonotype was seen a few times. V is TRBV19 and J is TRBJ2-5; 10 bases fit TRBD2. The CDR3 spans 17 residues. From germline, CDR1 is LNHDA and CDR2 SQIVND (reference sequence). V shed 4 bases, J shed 2 bases, and the junction held 10 bases outside the gene matches. For the CDR3, the DNA is TGTGCCAGTAGTAGTCTAGCGGGGGTTGCGGGGCAAGAGACCCAGTACTTC. Protein sequence: CASSSLAGVAGQETQYF.

CDR3 sequence reads: CASSLVSSQPQHF. The CDR3 DNA sequence: TGTGCCAGCAGCTTGGTCAGTAGTCAGCCCCAGCATTTT. This chain connects TRBV5-6 to TRBJ1-5; the D is unclear. The ends were cut back, 0 bases at V and 6 bases at J, with 7 bases in the middle. The CDR3 runs 13 residues. Germline loops: CDR1 SGHDT, CDR2 YYEEEE.

This clonotype was recorded only once. This chain joins TRBV20-1 and TRBJ2-3; D possibly uses TRBD1 or TRBD2 (5 bases each). The CDR3 runs 15 residues. Germline CDR1 DFQATT, CDR2 SNEGSKA (reference sequence). Trimming stripped 6 bases from V and 5 bases from J, with 21 bases between. The DNA of the CDR3 is TGCAGTGCCAGCGCGATGGGGCGGGCAGGAGATACGCAGTATTTT. Translation: CSASAMGRAGDTQYF.

The CDR3 spells CASSLVGYNEQFF. CDR3 nucleotides: TGTGCCAGCAGCTTAGTCGGCTACAATGAGCAGTTCTTC. The V and J genes are TRBV7-9 and TRBJ2-1, with D unresolved. This CDR3 region has 13 residues. Germline V CDR1 and CDR2: SEHNR, FQNEAQ (reference sequence). V lost 1 base to trimming and J lost 3 bases, with 4 bases between them.

This clonotype was seen ten or more times. This sequence joins TRBV2 and TRBJ2-7, with D tentatively TRBD1 (5 bases). The CDR3 extends over 13 amino acids. CDR1 SNHLY and CDR2 FYNNEI come from the germline V gene. Trimming took off 4 bases at V and 5 bases at J, with 12 bases between the two ends. CDR3 DNA sequence: TGTGCCAGCAGTGTTGCAGGGTGGCACGAGCAGTACTTC. Translated: CASSVAGWHEQYF.

This chain uses TRBV28 with TRBJ2-5, with 11 positions matching TRBD2. Losses at the gene ends were 2 bases for V and 5 bases for J; bases not matched to a gene: 10. Germline lookup yields CDR1 MDHEN and CDR2 SYDVKM. The CDR3 has 17 amino acids. This CDR3 is CASSLVATSGKWETQYF. The CDR3 DNA reads TGTGCCAGCAGTTTAGTCGCGACTAGCGGGAAATGGGAGACCCAGTACTTC.

The chain uses TRBV20-1 and TRBJ1-3; 10 nucleotides align to TRBD1. Germline CDR1 DFQATT, CDR2 SNEGSKA (reference sequence). This CDR3 is built from 17 residues. V lost 4 bases, J lost 0 bases, and 9 bases stayed unmatched. CDR3 in DNA: TGCAGTGCTACGGACAGGGGGTCCCTGAGCTCTGGAAACACCATATATTTT. Its protein is CSATDRGSLSSGNTIYF.